This T cell receptor (beta chain) was recovered during a study of identical twins. Study outcomes and limitations: Among out-of-frame alpha sequences shared by twins, low generation probability occurred in excess.

V lost 5 bases, J lost 2 bases, and 4 bases stayed unmatched. There are 15 residues in the CDR3. CDR1 SGHTA and CDR2 FQGNSA come from the germline V gene. TCRdb fed the 5' RACE reads into MiXCR, producing one record per CDR3 protein. The sample includes fewer than 900,000 distinct CDR3 sequences, 21% of them seen just once. This clonotype was seen more than once but under ten times. Its antigen is not known. These data are also associated with another study on T cells expressing NK-cell markers. Turning to that study: These clonotypes additionally ranked first within the CD3+CD56-NKG2C+ fraction of several donors.

The chain has TRBV7-2 and TRBJ2-7, with 12 bases matching TRBD2. The sequenced sample consisted of PBMCs. This TCR derives from a young woman in good health. CDR3: CASSKGLAGTYEQYF. The CDR3, as DNA: TGTGCCAGCAGCAAAGGACTAGCGGGGACCTACGAGCAGTACTTC.